Each of the 24 T cell receptor beta chains below was sequenced from the same sample in a study of blood T cell repertoires in COVID-19. Only in-frame clones appear in the TCRdb table, and some are missing; sequencing was by immunoSEQ multiplex PCR. Of 200,000 to 300,000 clones in the sample, around 79% were seen once. Sample: peripheral blood. These receptors originate from a woman of 80 years or more with acute or convalescent COVID-19.

The rearrangement uses TRBV27 and TRBJ1-1; 7 nucleotides agree with TRBD1. The CDR3 totals 17 residues. Germline assignment: CDR1 MNHEY and CDR2 SMNVEV (reference sequence). J lost 5 bases, V lost 3 bases, and 15 bases had no gene match. The CDR3: CASSLPGLGTEGTEAFF. The DNA of the CDR3 is TGTGCCAGCAGTTTGCCCGGCCTCGGGACAGAAGGAACTGAAGCTTTCTTT.

This clone was seen a handful of times. The chain couples TRBV6-5 to TRBJ2-2; D is perhaps TRBD1 (5 bases). Germline values: CDR1 MNHEY, CDR2 SVGAGI. The germline V and J ends were trimmed by 2 bases and 2 bases, with 6 bases remaining between them. The CDR3 length is 14 residues. CDR3 in amino acids: CASSYRTNTGELFF. The DNA for the CDR3 is TGTGCCAGCAGTTACCGGACAAACACCGGGGAGCTGTTTTTT.

The chain couples TRBV6-5 to TRBJ1-6; D may be TRBD1 (6 bases). Trimming left V 2 bases short and J 10 bases short, with 15 bases between. Germline CDR1 reads MNHEY; CDR2 reads SVGAGI. There are 15 residues in the CDR3. The DNA for the CDR3 is TGTGCCAGCAGTTACGATCGGGACACTAGGTCACCCCTCCACTTT. This translates into CASSYDRDTRSPLHF.

The chain recombines TRBV5-1 with TRBJ1-2; 7 bases line up with TRBD1. The CDR3 has 13 residues. Germline V gene lookup returns CDR1 SGHRS and CDR2 YFSETQ. The V gene end was trimmed by 4 bases and the J gene end by 5 bases; junction bases not matched to a gene: 5. The CDR3 here is CASSRDSEYGYTF. Written as DNA, the CDR3 is TGCGCCAGCAGCCGGGACAGCGAGTATGGCTACACCTTC.

This chain uses TRBV30 with TRBJ2-5, with TRBD1 identical over 9 bases. The CDR3 spans 16 residues. The germline CDR1 and CDR2 sequences are GTSNPN and SVGIG (reference sequence). V dropped 1 base and J dropped 4; count of bases not matched to a gene: 10. The CDR3 DNA follows: TGTGCCTGGAGTGCTGGGACAGGGACGACGGTAGAGACCCAGTACTTC. Translated: CAWSAGTGTTVETQYF.

This clone was seen only a few times. The sample has other DNA sequences that encode this CDR3 too. The rearrangement joins TRBV6-5 to TRBJ1-1; 7 bases map to TRBD1. The V and J ends lost 5 bases and 0 bases, in that order; junction bases with no gene match: 3. This CDR3 has 14 amino acids. Germline loops: CDR1 MNHEY, CDR2 SVGAGI. The CDR3 protein is CASSPGTVNTEAFF. In DNA form, the CDR3 reads TGTGCCAGCAGTCCCGGGACAGTGAACACTGAAGCTTTCTTT.

V gene TRBV12-3 or TRBV12-4 combines with J gene TRBJ1-6; unclear D gene. The CDR3 is made up of 13 amino acids. V dropped 7 bases and J dropped 7 bases, with 11 bases sitting between them. The CDR3 nucleotides are TGTGCCAGCACCGGAGGGCGGAATTCACCCCTCCACTTT. Amino acid sequence: CASTGGRNSPLHF.

The CDR3 spells CASSPLDEQYF. For the CDR3, the DNA is TGTGCCAGCAGTCCCCTTGACGAGCAGTACTTC. This chain uses TRBV6-6 with TRBJ2-7; D gene uncertain. In germline, CDR1 is MNHNY, CDR2 SVGAGI (reference sequence). Trimming removed 5 bases at V and 5 bases at J, with 7 bases between. The CDR3 runs 11 residues.

CDR3: CASSTRTGIYEQYF. CDR3 coding DNA: TGTGCCAGCAGCACCCGGACAGGGATCTACGAGCAGTACTTC. The rearrangement joins TRBV7-8 to TRBJ2-7, with TRBD1 identical over 8 bases. The J segment lost 3 bases and the V segment lost 5 bases, leaving 6 bases of the junction unmatched. The CDR3 consists of 14 residues. The V gene's germline CDR1 is SGHVS and CDR2 FQNEAQ.

V and J are TRBV7-2 and TRBJ2-1; 12 nucleotides line up with TRBD1. Germline values: CDR1 SGHTA, CDR2 FQGNSA. Germline trimming cut 5 bases from V and 4 bases from J; bases unmatched to any gene: 3. CDR3 size: 15 residues. CDR3 in amino acids: CASSQGQGAYNEQFF. DNA for the CDR3: TGTGCCAGCAGCCAGGGACAGGGGGCTTACAATGAGCAGTTCTTC.

V usage is TRBV7-2 and J usage is TRBJ1-6, with 8 bases identical to TRBD1. The CDR3 covers 17 residues. Germline loops: CDR1 SGHTA, CDR2 FQGNSA. V lost 0 bases to trimming and J lost 8 bases; unmatched junction nucleotides: 9. CDR3: CASSLAGTGAVDSPLHF. CDR3 nucleotide sequence: TGTGCCAGCAGCTTAGCTGGGACAGGCGCAGTCGATTCACCCCTCCACTTT.

This sequence joins TRBV7-2 and TRBJ1-1; 7 positions match TRBD1. There are 15 residues in the CDR3. Germline V gene data show CDR1 as SGHTA and CDR2 as FQGNSA. The J segment lost 3 bases and the V segment lost 4 bases, leaving 8 bases of the junction unmatched. CDR3 DNA sequence: TGTGCCAGCAGCTCGAAAGGGGGCGGGGACACTGAAGCTTTCTTT. This translates into CASSSKGGGDTEAFF.

This clone was detected a few times. The CDR3, as DNA: TGTGCCAGCAGCTACCCCGGGCAGGGGAAAAATTCACCCCTCCACTTT. Its protein is CASSYPGQGKNSPLHF. The chain has TRBV7-2 and TRBJ1-6; possibly TRBD1 for D (6 bases). Trimming removed 4 bases from V and 7 bases from J, with 17 bases in between. From germline, CDR1 is SGHTA and CDR2 FQGNSA. The length of the CDR3 is 16 residues.

This chain links TRBV30 with TRBJ2-7; tentative D call: TRBD2 (5 bases). Germline V gene data show CDR1 as GTSNPN and CDR2 as SVGIG (reference sequence). This CDR3 is 11 amino acids long. Trimming pared 0 bases from V and 9 bases from J, leaving 9 bases between. For the CDR3, the DNA is TGTGCCTGGAGTGTTCGAGGGAGGCAGTACTTC. Its protein is CAWSVRGRQYF.

V gene TRBV7-2 combines with J gene TRBJ2-7, with D possibly TRBD2 on 5 matching bases. V shed 3 bases and J shed 3 bases, with 21 bases lying between them. The V gene's germline CDR1 is SGHTA and CDR2 FQGNSA. The CDR3 is 17 residues long. CDR3 protein: CASSFRSGGRTLYEQYF. In nucleotides, the CDR3 is TGTGCCAGCAGCTTCAGATCGGGCGGGCGCACCCTCTACGAGCAGTACTTC.

The V and J genes are TRBV18 and TRBJ2-5, with 9 bases that match TRBD2. Germline V gives CDR1 KGHSH, CDR2 LQKENI. This CDR3 is 17 amino acids long. The V gene end was trimmed by 0 bases and the J gene end by 3 bases; junction bases not matched to a gene: 8. The CDR3 protein is CASSPPVSREGKETQYF. The CDR3 DNA is TGTGCCAGCTCACCACCGGTTTCGCGGGAGGGGAAAGAGACCCAGTACTTC.

This chain uses TRBV12-3 or TRBV12-4 with TRBJ1-6; no clear D. The CDR3 covers 13 residues. V dropped 5 bases and J dropped 13 bases, with 15 bases sitting between them. The CDR3: CASSTTGKAPLHF. CDR3 nucleotide sequence: TGTGCCAGCAGTACTACCGGGAAGGCGCCCCTCCACTTT.

The rearrangement joins TRBV18 to TRBJ1-1; D uncertain. The V end lost 3 bases, the J end lost 5 bases, and 16 bases lay between the germline ends. The CDR3 has 15 amino acids. Germline CDR1 is KGHSH and CDR2 is LQKENI. The CDR3 sequence is CASSPGQIGKTEAFF. The CDR3 region has the DNA TGTGCCAGCTCACCTGGGCAAATCGGGAAGACTGAAGCTTTCTTT.

The chain employs TRBV5-4 and TRBJ1-5, with 8 bases lining up with TRBD1. The CDR3 extends over 16 amino acids. Germline V CDR1 and CDR2: SGHNT, YYREEE (reference sequence). The V gene end was trimmed by 0 bases and the J gene end by 7 bases; junction bases not matched to a gene: 9. The CDR3 region is CASSLGGTGKRQPQHF. The CDR3 DNA reads as TGTGCCAGCAGCTTGGGAGGGACAGGAAAAAGGCAGCCCCAGCATTTT.

J is TRBJ2-1 and V is TRBV6-6; D gene uncertain. CDR1 is MNHNY and CDR2 is SVGAGI in the germline V gene (reference sequence). The CDR3 covers 15 residues. Trimming took 2 bases from V and 1 from J, leaving 9 bases between them. This chain's CDR3 is CASSYMLASYNEQFF. The CDR3 DNA reads as TGTGCCAGCAGTTACATGCTGGCTTCCTACAATGAGCAGTTCTTC.

The chain recombines TRBV5-1 with TRBJ1-1; 9 bases map to TRBD1. V lost 7 bases and J lost 4; bases outside the gene matches: 8. Germline loops: CDR1 SGHRS, CDR2 YFSETQ. CDR3 length equals 14 residues. CDR3 sequence: CASAKGQGGTEAFF. The CDR3 DNA reads as TGCGCCAGCGCCAAGGGACAGGGCGGCACTGAAGCTTTCTTT. The whole variable domain, remainder taken from reference TRBV5-1 and TRBJ1-1, is KAGVTQTPRYLIKTRGQQVTLSCSPISGHRSVSWYQQTPGQGLQFLFEYFSETQRNKGNFPGRFSGRQFSNSRSEMNVSTLELGDSALYLCASAKGQGGTEAFFGQGTRLTVV.

This clone was recorded a few times. The chain links TRBV7-2 to TRBJ2-5; D might be TRBD2 (6 bases). CDR3 size: 15 residues. Trimming stripped 5 bases from V and 5 bases from J, with 18 bases between. From germline, CDR1 is SGHTA and CDR2 FQGNSA. The CDR3 nucleotides read TGTGCCAGCAGCCCACGCGGGGCTACAGAGGAGACCCAGTACTTC. Its translation is CASSPRGATEETQYF.

The chain combines TRBV6-5 with TRBJ2-2, with D perhaps TRBD1 (6 bases). This CDR3 comprises 14 residues. Trimming took 6 bases from V and 5 from J, leaving 13 bases between them. CDR1 MNHEY and CDR2 SVGAGI come from the germline V gene. The DNA of the CDR3 is TGTGCCAGCAGACAGGACAGTATGACCGGGGAGCTGTTTTTT. It specifies CASRQDSMTGELFF.

In this sample, this clone turned up once. The rearrangement joins TRBV4-3 to TRBJ1-5; 9 nucleotides line up with TRBD1. The CDR3 has 15 residues. Trimming took 4 bases from V and 1 from J; bases not matched to a gene: 2. Germline CDR1 reads LGHNA; CDR2 reads YSLEER. CDR3 region: CASSLDRGSNQPQHF. In DNA, the CDR3 is TGCGCCAGCAGCCTCGACAGGGGGAGCAATCAGCCCCAGCATTTT.